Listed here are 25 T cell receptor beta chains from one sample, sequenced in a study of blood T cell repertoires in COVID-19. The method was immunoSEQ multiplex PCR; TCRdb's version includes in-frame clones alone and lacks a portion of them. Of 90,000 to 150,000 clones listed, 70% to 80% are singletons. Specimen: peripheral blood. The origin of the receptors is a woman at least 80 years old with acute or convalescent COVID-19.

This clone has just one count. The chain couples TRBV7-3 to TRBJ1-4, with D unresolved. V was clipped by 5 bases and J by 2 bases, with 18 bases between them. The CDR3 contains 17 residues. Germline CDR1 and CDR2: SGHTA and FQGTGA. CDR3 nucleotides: TGTGCCAGCAGCCCCACCCTTAGTCGAGCGACTAATGAAAAACTGTTTTTT. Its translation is CASSPTLSRATNEKLFF.

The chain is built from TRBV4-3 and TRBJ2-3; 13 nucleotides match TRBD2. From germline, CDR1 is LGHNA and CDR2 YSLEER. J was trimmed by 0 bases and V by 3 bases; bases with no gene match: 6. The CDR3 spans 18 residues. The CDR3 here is CASSQSGLAGVSTDTQYF. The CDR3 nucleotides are TGCGCCAGCAGCCAGTCCGGACTAGCGGGGGTAAGCACAGATACGCAGTATTTT.

The CDR3 sequence is CASSQDGRGTDTQYF. The CDR3 DNA reads TGCGCCAGCAGCCAAGATGGCAGGGGCACAGATACGCAGTATTTT. The chain employs TRBV4-3 and TRBJ2-3; possibly TRBD1 for D (5 bases). The length of the CDR3 is 15 residues. Germline CDR1 is LGHNA and CDR2 is YSLEER. V lost 0 bases to trimming and J lost 1 base, with 8 bases between them.

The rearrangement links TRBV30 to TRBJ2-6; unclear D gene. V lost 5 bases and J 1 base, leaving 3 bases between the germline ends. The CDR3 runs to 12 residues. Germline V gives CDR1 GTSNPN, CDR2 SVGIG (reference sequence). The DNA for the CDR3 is TGTGCCTGGCTGTCTGGGGCCAACGTCCTGACTTTC. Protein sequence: CAWLSGANVLTF.

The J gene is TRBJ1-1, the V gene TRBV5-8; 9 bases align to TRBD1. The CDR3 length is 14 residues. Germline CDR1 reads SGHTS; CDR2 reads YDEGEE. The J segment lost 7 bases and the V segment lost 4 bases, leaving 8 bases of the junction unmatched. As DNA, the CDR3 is TGTGCCAGCAGCAAAGGGACAGGGCTCGGTGAAGCTTTCTTT. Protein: CASSKGTGLGEAFF. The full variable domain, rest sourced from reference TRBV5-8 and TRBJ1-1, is EAGVTQSPTHLIKTRGQQATLRCSPISGHTSVYWYQQALGLGLQFLLWYDEGEERNRGNFPPRFSGRQFPNYSSELNVNALELEDSALYLCASSKGTGLGEAFFGQGTRLTVV.

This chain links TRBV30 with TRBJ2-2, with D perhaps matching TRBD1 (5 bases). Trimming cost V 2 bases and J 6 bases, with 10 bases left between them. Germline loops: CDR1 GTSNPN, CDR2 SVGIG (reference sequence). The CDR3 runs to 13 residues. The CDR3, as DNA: TGTGCCTGGAGTTTGAAGGGGTCCGGGGAGCTGTTTTTT. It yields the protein CAWSLKGSGELFF.

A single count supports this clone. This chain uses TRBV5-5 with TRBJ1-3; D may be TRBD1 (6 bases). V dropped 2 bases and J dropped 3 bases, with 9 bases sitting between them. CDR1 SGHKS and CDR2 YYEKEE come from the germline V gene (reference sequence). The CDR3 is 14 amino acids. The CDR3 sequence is CASSLTGNGNTIYF. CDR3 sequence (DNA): TGTGCCAGCAGCTTAACAGGGAATGGAAACACCATATATTTT.

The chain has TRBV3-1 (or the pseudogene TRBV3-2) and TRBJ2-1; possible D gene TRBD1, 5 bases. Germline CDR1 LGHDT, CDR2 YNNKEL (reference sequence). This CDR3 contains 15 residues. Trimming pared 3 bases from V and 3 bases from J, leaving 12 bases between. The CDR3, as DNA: TGTGCCAGCAGCCAGTCCCCGGACAACTACAATGAGCAGTTCTTC. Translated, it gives CASSQSPDNYNEQFF.

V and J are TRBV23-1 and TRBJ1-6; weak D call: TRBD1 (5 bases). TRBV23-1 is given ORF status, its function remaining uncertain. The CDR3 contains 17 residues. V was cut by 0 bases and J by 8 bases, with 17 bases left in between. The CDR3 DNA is TGCGCCAGCAGTCAATCGGCCAGCCAGGGTCCGTATTCACCCCTCCACTTT. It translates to CASSQSASQGPYSPLHF.

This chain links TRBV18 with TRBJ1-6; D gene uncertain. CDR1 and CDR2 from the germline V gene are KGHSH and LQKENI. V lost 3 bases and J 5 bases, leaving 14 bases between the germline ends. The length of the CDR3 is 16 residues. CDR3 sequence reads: CASSPNQIQNNSPLHF. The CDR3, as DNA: TGTGCCAGCTCACCTAATCAAATACAGAATAATTCACCCCTCCACTTT.

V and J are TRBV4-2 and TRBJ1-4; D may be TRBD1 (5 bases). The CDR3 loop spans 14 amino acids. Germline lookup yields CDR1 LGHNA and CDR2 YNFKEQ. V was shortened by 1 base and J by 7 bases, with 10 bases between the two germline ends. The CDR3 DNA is TGTGCCAGCAGCCAAGTAGGGGTGGGTGAAAAACTGTTTTTT. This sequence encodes CASSQVGVGEKLFF.

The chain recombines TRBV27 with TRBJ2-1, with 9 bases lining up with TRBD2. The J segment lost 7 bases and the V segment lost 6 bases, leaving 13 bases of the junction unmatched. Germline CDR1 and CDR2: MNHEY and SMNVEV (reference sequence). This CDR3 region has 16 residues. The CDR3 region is CASSTSSAGGGNEQFF. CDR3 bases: TGTGCCAGCAGCACCTCCTCCGCGGGAGGGGGTAATGAGCAGTTCTTC.

CDR3 region: CASSLVAGNGYTF. CDR3 DNA: TGTGCCAGCAGCTTGGTAGCCGGGAATGGCTACACCTTC. The chain joins TRBV5-6 to TRBJ1-2; the D is unclear. Per germline, CDR1 SGHDT and CDR2 YYEEEE. The CDR3 is 13 residues long. V was cut by 0 bases and J by 6 bases, with 9 bases left in between. The entire variable domain, with the rest obtained from reference TRBV5-6 and TRBJ1-2, is as follows: DAGVTQSPTHLIKTRGQQVTLRCSPKSGHDTVSWYQQALGQGPQFIFQYYEEEERQRGNFPDRFSGHQFPNYSSELNVNALLLGDSALYLCASSLVAGNGYTFGSGTRLTVV.

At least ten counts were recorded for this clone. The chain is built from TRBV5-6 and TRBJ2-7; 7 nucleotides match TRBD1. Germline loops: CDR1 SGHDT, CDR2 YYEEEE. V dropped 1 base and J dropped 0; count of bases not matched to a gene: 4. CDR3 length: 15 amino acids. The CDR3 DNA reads TGTGCCAGCAGCTTGTATGACAGGGTCTCCTACGAGCAGTACTTC. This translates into CASSLYDRVSYEQYF.

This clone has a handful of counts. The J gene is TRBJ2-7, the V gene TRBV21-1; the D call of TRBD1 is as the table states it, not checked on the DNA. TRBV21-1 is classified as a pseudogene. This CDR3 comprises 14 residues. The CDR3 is CASNNRTGSYEQYF. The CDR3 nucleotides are TGTGCCAGCAACAATAGGACAGGGTCCTACGAGCAGTACTTC.

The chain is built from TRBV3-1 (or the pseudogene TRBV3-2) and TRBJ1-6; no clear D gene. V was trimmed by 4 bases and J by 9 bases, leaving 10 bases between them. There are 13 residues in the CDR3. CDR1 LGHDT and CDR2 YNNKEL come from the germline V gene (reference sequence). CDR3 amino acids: CASSRVSGSPLHF. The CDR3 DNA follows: TGTGCCAGCAGCCGAGTCTCGGGTTCACCCCTCCACTTT.

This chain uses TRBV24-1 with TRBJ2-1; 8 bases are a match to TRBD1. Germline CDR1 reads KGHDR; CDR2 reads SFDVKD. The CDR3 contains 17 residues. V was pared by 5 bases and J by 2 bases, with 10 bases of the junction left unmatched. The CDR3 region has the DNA TGTGCCACCAGTGGCCTCGAACAGGGACAGGCCTACAATGAGCAGTTCTTC. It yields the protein CATSGLEQGQAYNEQFF.

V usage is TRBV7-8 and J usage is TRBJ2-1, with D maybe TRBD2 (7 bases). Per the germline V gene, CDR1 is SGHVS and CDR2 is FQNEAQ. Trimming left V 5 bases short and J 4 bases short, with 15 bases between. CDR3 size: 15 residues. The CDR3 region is CASSRGGEGYNEQFF. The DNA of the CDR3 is TGTGCCAGCAGCCGAGGGGGGGAGGGATACAATGAGCAGTTCTTC.

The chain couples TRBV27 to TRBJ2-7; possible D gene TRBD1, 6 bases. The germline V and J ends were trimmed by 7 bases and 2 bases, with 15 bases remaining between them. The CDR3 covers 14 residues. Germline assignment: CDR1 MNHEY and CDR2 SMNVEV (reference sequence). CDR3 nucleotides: TGTGCCAGCACTCCCCCTGGACAGACCTACGAGCAGTACTTC. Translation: CASTPPGQTYEQYF.

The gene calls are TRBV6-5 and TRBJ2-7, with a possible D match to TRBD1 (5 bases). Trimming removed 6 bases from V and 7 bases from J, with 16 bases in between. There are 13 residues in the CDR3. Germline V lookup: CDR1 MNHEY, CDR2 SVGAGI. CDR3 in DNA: TGTGCCAGCAGAACAGGTGGGGATAGGGAGCAGTACTTC. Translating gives CASRTGGDREQYF.

CDR3 DNA: TGTGCCAGCAGTGAAGTACGACTAAACACTGAAGCTTTCTTT. Amino acids: CASSEVRLNTEAFF. The chain couples TRBV6-1 to TRBJ1-1; no reliable D call. With 1 base removed from V and 2 bases from J, the gap between germline ends came to 8 bases. CDR3 size: 14 residues. Germline V gene lookup returns CDR1 MNHNS and CDR2 SASEGT.

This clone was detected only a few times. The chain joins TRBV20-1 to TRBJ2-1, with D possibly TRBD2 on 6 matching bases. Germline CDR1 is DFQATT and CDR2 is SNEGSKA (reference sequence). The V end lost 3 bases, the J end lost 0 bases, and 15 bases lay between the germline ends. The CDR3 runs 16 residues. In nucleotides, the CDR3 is TGCAGTGCTAGTGATCGGAGGAGGGGCTCCTACAATGAGCAGTTCTTC. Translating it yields CSASDRRRGSYNEQFF.

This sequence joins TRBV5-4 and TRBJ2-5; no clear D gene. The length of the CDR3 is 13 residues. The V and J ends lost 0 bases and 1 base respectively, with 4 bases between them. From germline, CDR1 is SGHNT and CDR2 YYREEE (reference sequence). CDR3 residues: CASSLGVQETQYF. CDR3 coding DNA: TGTGCCAGCAGCTTGGGCGTCCAAGAGACCCAGTACTTC.

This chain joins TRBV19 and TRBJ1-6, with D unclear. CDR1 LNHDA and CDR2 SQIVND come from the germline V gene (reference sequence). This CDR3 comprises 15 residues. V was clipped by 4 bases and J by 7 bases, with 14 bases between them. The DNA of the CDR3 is TGTGCCAGTAGTACGTATGTAGGAGGAAATTCACCCCTCCACTTT. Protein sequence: CASSTYVGGNSPLHF.

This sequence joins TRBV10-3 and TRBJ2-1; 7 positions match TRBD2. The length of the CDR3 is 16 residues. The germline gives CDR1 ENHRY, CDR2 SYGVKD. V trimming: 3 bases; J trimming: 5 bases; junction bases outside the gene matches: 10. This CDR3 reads CAISEFLAAGNNEQFF. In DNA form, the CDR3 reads TGTGCCATCAGTGAATTCCTAGCGGCTGGTAACAATGAGCAGTTCTTC.